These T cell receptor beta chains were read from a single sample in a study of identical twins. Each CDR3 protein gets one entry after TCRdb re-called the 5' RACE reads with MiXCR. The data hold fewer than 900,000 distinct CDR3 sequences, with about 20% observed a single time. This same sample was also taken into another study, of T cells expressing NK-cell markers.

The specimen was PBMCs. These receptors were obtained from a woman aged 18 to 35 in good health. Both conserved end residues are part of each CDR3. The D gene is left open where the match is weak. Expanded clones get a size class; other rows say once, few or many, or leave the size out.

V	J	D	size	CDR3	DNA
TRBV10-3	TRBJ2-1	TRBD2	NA	CAIRLPTSGRQTSSYNEQFF	TGTGCCATCAGGCTTCCAACTAGCGGGAGACAAACAAGCTCCTACAATGAGCAGTTCTTC
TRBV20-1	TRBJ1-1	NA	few	CSAHEGSPARTEAFF	TGCAGTGCTCACGAGGGATCGCCGGCCAGGACTGAAGCTTTCTTT
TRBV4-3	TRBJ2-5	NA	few	CASSQDPEEETQYF	TGCGCCAGCAGCCAAGACCCAGAAGAAGAGACCCAGTACTTC
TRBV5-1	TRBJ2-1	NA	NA	CASGTRIYNEQFF	TGCGCCAGCGGGACACGGATCTACAATGAGCAGTTCTTC
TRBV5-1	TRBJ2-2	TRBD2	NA	CASSPGALAGGRNTGELFF	TGCGCCAGCAGCCCCGGAGCACTAGCGGGGGGCCGTAACACCGGGGAGCTGTTTTTT
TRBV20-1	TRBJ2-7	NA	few	CSARVWPSYEQYF	TGCAGTGCTAGAGTATGGCCCTCCTACGAGCAGTACTTC
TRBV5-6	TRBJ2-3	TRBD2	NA	CASSSQRGPTDTQYF	TGTGCCAGCAGCTCCCAGCGGGGGCCCACAGATACGCAGTATTTT
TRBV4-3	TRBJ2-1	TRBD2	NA	CASSQDSGVFSYNEQFF	TGCGCCAGCAGCCAAGATAGCGGGGTATTCTCCTACAATGAGCAGTTCTTC
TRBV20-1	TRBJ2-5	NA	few	CSASGRGARQETQYF	TGCAGTGCTAGCGGTCGGGGGGCCCGCCAAGAGACCCAGTACTTC
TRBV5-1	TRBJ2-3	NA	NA	CASSLVALSTDTQYF	TGCGCCAGCAGCTTGGTAGCGCTTAGCACAGATACGCAGTATTTT
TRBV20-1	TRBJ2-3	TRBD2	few	CSAREGAGTSTDTQYF	TGCAGTGCTAGAGAAGGAGCGGGGACTAGCACAGATACGCAGTATTTT
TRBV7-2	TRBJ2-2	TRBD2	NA	CASSHLRGTGELFF	TGTGCCAGCAGCCACCTGCGGGGGACCGGGGAGCTGTTTTTT
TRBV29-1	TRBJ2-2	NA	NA	CSVQENTGELFF	TGCAGCGTTCAGGAGAACACCGGGGAGCTGTTTTTT
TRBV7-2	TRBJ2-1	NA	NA	CASSLELLGGEQFF	TGTGCCAGCAGCTTAGAGTTACTAGGGGGTGAGCAGTTCTTC
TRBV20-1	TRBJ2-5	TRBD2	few	CSARRLAGRQETQYF	TGCAGTGCTAGGCGACTAGCGGGACGACAAGAGACCCAGTACTTC
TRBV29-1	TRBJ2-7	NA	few	CSVIAVGFYEQYF	TGCAGCGTTATTGCCGTGGGCTTCTACGAGCAGTACTTC
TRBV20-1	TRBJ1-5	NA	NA	CSARDQGPNQPQHF	TGCAGTGCTAGGGATCAGGGTCCAAATCAGCCCCAGCATTTT
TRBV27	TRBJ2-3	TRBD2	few	CASSTALLAGTDTQYF	TGTGCCAGCAGTACAGCCCTTCTAGCGGGCACAGATACGCAGTATTTT
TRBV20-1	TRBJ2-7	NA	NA	CSAATPLGTYEQYF	TGCAGTGCTGCGACACCCCTGGGGACCTACGAGCAGTACTTC
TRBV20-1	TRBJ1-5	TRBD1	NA	CSAAPYRGAGQPQHF	TGCAGTGCCGCACCCTACAGGGGCGCAGGGCAGCCCCAGCATTTT
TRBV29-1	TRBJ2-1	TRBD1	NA	CSAPGQAYNEQFF	TGCAGCGCGCCGGGACAGGCCTACAATGAGCAGTTCTTC
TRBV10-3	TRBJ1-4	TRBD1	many	CAISPGTENEKLFF	TGTGCCATCAGCCCCGGGACAGAAAATGAAAAACTGTTTTTT
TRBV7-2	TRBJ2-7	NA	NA	CASSRSGGLEQYF	TGTGCCAGCAGCCGCTCCGGTGGGCTCGAGCAGTACTTC
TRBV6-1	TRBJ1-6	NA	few	CASREQGYNSPLHF	TGTGCCAGCAGGGAGCAGGGCTATAATTCACCCCTCCACTTT
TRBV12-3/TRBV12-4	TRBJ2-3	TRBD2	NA	CASSGFKLAGVSDTQYF	TGTGCCAGCAGTGGTTTCAAGTTAGCGGGAGTGTCAGATACGCAGTATTTT
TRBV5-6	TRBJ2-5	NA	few	CASSLAFSMETQYF	TGTGCCAGCAGCTTGGCCTTCAGTATGGAGACCCAGTACTTC
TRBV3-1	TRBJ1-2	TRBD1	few	CASSQESRGRDGYTF	TGTGCCAGCAGCCAAGAAAGCAGGGGGCGCGATGGCTACACCTTC
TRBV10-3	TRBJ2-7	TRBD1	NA	CAISLGQSYEQYF	TGTGCCATCAGCCTGGGACAGTCCTACGAGCAGTACTTC
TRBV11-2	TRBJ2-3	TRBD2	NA	CASSLGGINTDTQYF	TGTGCCAGCAGCTTGGGGGGGATTAACACAGATACGCAGTATTTT
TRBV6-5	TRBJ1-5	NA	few	CASSYQANSNQPQHF	TGTGCCAGCAGTTACCAGGCCAATAGCAATCAGCCCCAGCATTTT
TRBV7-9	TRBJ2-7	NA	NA	CASSLVRDLGVEQYF	TGTGCCAGCAGCTTAGTGCGGGACTTAGGTGTCGAGCAGTACTTC
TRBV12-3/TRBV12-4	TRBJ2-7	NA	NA	CASSLAGWDYEQYF	TGTGCCAGCAGTTTGGCGGGATGGGACTACGAGCAGTACTTC
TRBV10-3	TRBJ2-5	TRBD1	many	CAISESGTGSETQYF	TGTGCCATCAGTGAGTCGGGGACAGGGAGCGAGACCCAGTACTTC
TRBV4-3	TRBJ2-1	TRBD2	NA	CASSQGPLAGGSEQFF	TGCGCCAGCAGCCAAGGCCCGCTAGCGGGGGGGAGTGAGCAGTTCTTC
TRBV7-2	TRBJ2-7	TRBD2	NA	CASSAGTSGGKRYEQYF	TGTGCCAGCAGCGCCGGGACTAGCGGGGGAAAGAGGTACGAGCAGTACTTC